What follows are 24 T cell receptor beta chains derived from one specimen sequenced in a study of blood T cells in healthy people across ages. It was with a sample-barcoded 5' primer and a J-beta primer mix that a second PCR of roughly 7 to 12 cycles was run. TCRdb re-called the 5' RACE reads through MiXCR, storing one row per CDR3 protein. The table has over 1,500,000 distinct CDR3 sequences, around half seen once. Input material: blood. All receptors come from a woman in her forties in good health.

The chain carries TRBV5-6 and TRBJ2-4, with D possibly TRBD1 on 6 matching bases. The J call may be wrong; the DNA end is better matched by TRBJ2-7. Germline loops: CDR1 SGHDT, CDR2 YYEEEE. The CDR3 runs to 16 residues. CDR3 DNA: TGTGCCAGCAGCAACACAGGGACACAGCTAACCTACGAGCAGTACTTC. This gives the protein CASSNTGTQLTYEQYF.

With respect to this clonotype: This may be a read error, as it is one base from a much larger clone. The gene calls are TRBV6-2 or TRBV6-3 and TRBJ2-1; D remains unclear. The CDR3 is 12 residues long. Germline V gene lookup returns CDR1 MNHEY and CDR2 SVGEGT. V dropped 0 bases and J dropped 7 bases, with 4 bases sitting between them. CDR3 protein: CASSYSMNEQFF. CDR3 sequence (DNA): TGTGCCAGCAGTTACTCGATGAATGAGCAGTTCTTC.

This clonotype was detected a few times. The V call is TRBV29-1, the J call TRBJ1-2; D uncertain. V gave up 4 bases and J gave up 4 bases, with 22 bases separating them. CDR1 is SQVTM and CDR2 is ANQGSEA in the germline V gene. This CDR3 contains 16 residues. The CDR3 nucleotides are TGCAGCGTTGTGAGTCCTGAGGCAGTGGCCCTCTATGGCTACACCTTC. This sequence encodes CSVVSPEAVALYGYTF.

J is TRBJ1-2 and V is TRBV4-3, with 10 positions matching TRBD1. The CDR3 runs to 15 residues. CDR1 and CDR2 (germline): LGHNA, YSLEER. The V and J ends lost 1 base and 4 bases, in that order; junction bases with no gene match: 3. CDR3 sequence: CASSQGTGGTYGYTF. In nucleotides, the CDR3 is TGCGCCAGCAGCCAAGGGACAGGGGGAACCTATGGCTACACCTTC.

This rearrangement joins TRBV18 to TRBJ2-5; the D gene is possibly TRBD1 (8 bases). V lost 0 bases and J 11 bases, leaving 19 bases between the germline ends. This CDR3 is built from 15 residues. Per the germline V gene, CDR1 is KGHSH and CDR2 is LQKENI. CDR3 protein: CASSPPLQGGNEQYF. CDR3 nucleotide sequence: TGTGCCAGCTCACCACCGTTACAGGGGGGGAATGAGCAGTACTTC.

The table lists this clonotype with a count of one. The gene calls are TRBV11-1 and TRBJ2-4; 13 bases line up with TRBD2. The DNA end is a closer match to TRBJ2-5, so the J assignment may be wrong. CDR1 is SGHAT, CDR2 FQDESV, per germline (reference sequence). This CDR3 has 21 amino acids. CDR3 nucleotide sequence: TGTGCCAGCAGCGCAAAAATGACTAGCGGGGGGTTGGAAATGTGGCAAGAGACCCAGTACTTC. Its protein product is CASSAKMTSGGLEMWQETQYF.

This clonotype was recorded a few times. The chain links TRBV28 to TRBJ1-2; D unclear. The CDR3 is 14 residues long. Trimming pared 6 bases from V and 8 bases from J, leaving 19 bases between. The germline CDR1 and CDR2 sequences are MDHEN and SYDVKM. The CDR3, as DNA: TGTGCCAGCAGCCTTGGACGGGAACCCATAGGCTACACCTTC. It specifies CASSLGREPIGYTF.

This clonotype was picked up a small number of times. The J gene is TRBJ2-3, the V gene TRBV4-2; D perhaps matches TRBD2 (6 bases). The CDR3 is 17 amino acids. CDR1 is LGHNA and CDR2 is YNFKEQ in the germline V gene. The V and J ends lost 1 base and 0 bases respectively, with 14 bases between them. The CDR3 here is CASSQGDSRGSTDTQYF. DNA of the CDR3: TGTGCCAGCAGCCAAGGGGATTCGCGGGGTAGCACAGATACGCAGTATTTT.

V and J are TRBV7-2 and TRBJ2-5; TRBD1 or TRBD2 may be the D gene (5 bases each). Trimming removed 5 bases from V and 7 bases from J, with 11 bases in between. The CDR3 spans 12 residues. From germline, CDR1 is SGHTA and CDR2 FQGNSA. Written as DNA, the CDR3 is TGTGCCAGCAGCCAAAGTGGGGGGACCCAGTACTTC. Translated, it gives CASSQSGGTQYF.

The chain joins TRBV20-1 to TRBJ2-1; a weak D match, TRBD2 (6 bases). The CDR3 contains 16 residues. V was shortened by 1 base and J by 4 bases, with 17 bases between the two germline ends. From germline, CDR1 is DFQATT and CDR2 SNEGSKA (reference sequence). CDR3 DNA: TGCAGTGCTAGAGCAGCGCGGGGCCGATCTTACAATGAGCAGTTCTTC. This sequence encodes CSARAARGRSYNEQFF.

The rearrangement joins TRBV28 to TRBJ1-2; D is ambiguous. V was clipped by 10 bases and J by 4 bases, with 22 bases between them. The CDR3 consists of 15 residues. CDR1 is MDHEN and CDR2 is SYDVKM in the germline V gene. CDR3 in amino acids: CATKGRSDLRYGYTF. CDR3 nucleotides: TGTGCCACCAAAGGTCGGTCAGATCTTCGCTATGGCTACACCTTC.

The CDR3 region has the DNA TGTGCCAGCAGTTTCCACAGGGGCCTCCAAGAGACCCAGTACTTC. This encodes CASSFHRGLQETQYF. This sequence joins TRBV12-3 or TRBV12-4 and TRBJ2-5; 7 positions agree with TRBD1. V shed 3 bases and J 1 base; nucleotides not matched to a gene: 5. CDR3 length: 15 amino acids.

The V gene is TRBV20-1, the J gene TRBJ2-7; D may be TRBD2 (6 bases). CDR3 length equals 14 residues. V lost 0 bases and J 2 bases, leaving 11 bases between the germline ends. The germline V gene has CDR1 DFQATT and CDR2 SNEGSKA (reference sequence). CDR3 amino acids: CSARDNRGTYEQYF. The CDR3 DNA is TGCAGTGCTAGAGATAACCGGGGGACCTACGAGCAGTACTTC.

The rearrangement joins TRBV6-2 or TRBV6-3 to TRBJ1-5; D may be TRBD1 (5 bases). The CDR3 has 17 amino acids. CDR1 is MNHEY, CDR2 SVGEGT, per germline. Trimming shortened V by 1 base and J by 6 bases, and 19 bases separated the two germline ends. In DNA, the CDR3 is TGTGCCAGCAGTTACTGGTCCTCGGGGGGTACAGCTCAGCCCCAGCATTTT. Amino acids: CASSYWSSGGTAQPQHF.

In DNA form, the CDR3 reads TGTGCCACCAGTGATCTAGCGGGGGGGCCGGCAGATACGCAGTATTTT. This codes for CATSDLAGGPADTQYF. V usage is TRBV24-1 and J usage is TRBJ2-3, with 12 bases lining up with TRBD2. This CDR3 region has 16 residues. V shed 3 bases and J 4 bases; nucleotides not matched to a gene: 4. Germline CDR1 and CDR2: KGHDR and SFDVKD.

The genes are TRBV20-1 and TRBJ1-2, with D possibly being TRBD1 (5 bases). The germline V and J ends were trimmed by 0 bases and 3 bases, with 11 bases remaining between them. This CDR3 is 14 amino acids long. The germline gives CDR1 DFQATT, CDR2 SNEGSKA (reference sequence). The CDR3 region is CSARDYQGYYGYTF. CDR3 DNA: TGCAGTGCTAGAGATTACCAGGGCTACTATGGCTACACCTTC.

This clonotype was counted between two and nine times. The CDR3 coding sequence is TGTGCCAGCAGCACTCGACAGGCGTCCTACGAGCAGTACTTC. Encoded protein: CASSTRQASYEQYF. The gene calls are TRBV7-9 and TRBJ2-7, with D possibly being TRBD1 (6 bases). Germline CDR1 reads SEHNR; CDR2 reads FQNEAQ (reference sequence). This CDR3 contains 14 residues. V was trimmed by 5 bases and J by 1 base, leaving 12 bases between them. Supplemented by reference TRBV7-9 and TRBJ2-7, the full variable domain reads DTGVSQNPRHKITKRGQNVTFRCDPISEHNRLYWYRQTLGQGPEFLTYFQNEAQLEKSRLLSDRFSAERPKGSFSTLEIQRTEQGDSAMYLCASSTRQASYEQYFGPGTRLTVT.

The chain employs TRBV7-2 and TRBJ2-3; tentative D call: TRBD2 (6 bases). Germline V gives CDR1 SGHTA, CDR2 FQGNSA. V lost 5 bases, J lost 6 bases, and 12 bases lay in between. The CDR3 has 13 amino acids. In DNA form, the CDR3 reads TGTGCCAGCAGCGGAGGGGCCATGGATACGCAGTATTTT. Translation: CASSGGAMDTQYF.

This clonotype was seen just once. The V call is TRBV27, the J call TRBJ2-7; tentatively, D is TRBD2 (6 bases). Germline CDR1 is MNHEY and CDR2 is SMNVEV (reference sequence). The CDR3 contains 15 residues. Trimming took 2 bases from V and 0 from J, leaving 11 bases between them. The CDR3 DNA follows: TGTGCCAGCAGTTTAGGAGGGGCAATCTCCTACGAGCAGTACTTC. Translated, it gives CASSLGGAISYEQYF.

In its sample, this clonotype was seen a few times. V is TRBV4-3 and J is TRBJ2-7; D ambiguous. The CDR3 is 13 residues long. V was clipped by 3 bases and J by 2 bases, with 8 bases between them. CDR1 and CDR2 from the germline V gene are LGHNA and YSLEER. CDR3 protein: CASSHTEAYEQYF. As DNA, the CDR3 is TGCGCCAGCAGCCACACGGAAGCCTACGAGCAGTACTTC.

This chain uses TRBV20-1 with TRBJ2-1; 10 bases line up with TRBD2. Germline V gene data show CDR1 as DFQATT and CDR2 as SNEGSKA (reference sequence). The CDR3 has 15 amino acids. J gave up 1 base and V 5 bases, and 5 bases lay outside the gene matches. CDR3 sequence reads: CSAFGLAASYNEQFF. CDR3 nucleotide sequence: TGCAGTGCTTTTGGACTAGCGGCTTCCTACAATGAGCAGTTCTTC.

The chain has TRBV9 and TRBJ2-4; D ambiguous. This CDR3 spans 15 amino acids. Germline CDR1 SGDLS, CDR2 YYNGEE. V was pared by 0 bases and J by 1 base, with 8 bases between. CDR3 region: CASSVVGSAKNIQYF. The CDR3 bases are TGTGCCAGCAGCGTAGTAGGGTCGGCCAAAAACATTCAGTACTTC.

V gene TRBV29-1 combines with J gene TRBJ2-7; either TRBD1 or TRBD2 may supply D (5 bases each). V shed 3 bases and J shed 7 bases, with 19 bases lying between them. Germline V gene data show CDR1 as SQVTM and CDR2 as ANQGSEA. The length of the CDR3 is 14 residues. The CDR3 coding sequence is TGCAGCGTTGAGAGACCTGGGGGTTACAATGAGCAGTACTTC. This codes for CSVERPGGYNEQYF.

This clonotype was counted only a few times. The V and J genes are TRBV6-6 and TRBJ2-3, with a weak D call TRBD2 (6 bases). The ends were cut back, 2 bases at V and 3 bases at J, with 12 bases in the middle. The CDR3 length is 15 residues. Germline V gives CDR1 MNHNY, CDR2 SVGAGI (reference sequence). This CDR3 reads CASSYARGMTDTQYF. DNA for the CDR3: TGTGCCAGCAGTTACGCTCGGGGGATGACAGATACGCAGTATTTT.